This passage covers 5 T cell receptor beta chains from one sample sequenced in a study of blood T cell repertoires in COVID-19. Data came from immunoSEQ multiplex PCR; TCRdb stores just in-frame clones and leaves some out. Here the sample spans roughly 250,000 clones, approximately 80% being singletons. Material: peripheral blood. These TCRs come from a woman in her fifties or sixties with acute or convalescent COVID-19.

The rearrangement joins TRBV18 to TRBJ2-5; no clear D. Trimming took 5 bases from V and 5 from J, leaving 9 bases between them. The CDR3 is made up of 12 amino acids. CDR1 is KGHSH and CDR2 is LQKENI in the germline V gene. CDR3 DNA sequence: TGTGCCAGCTCATTACCACAGGAGACCCAGTACTTC. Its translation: CASSLPQETQYF.

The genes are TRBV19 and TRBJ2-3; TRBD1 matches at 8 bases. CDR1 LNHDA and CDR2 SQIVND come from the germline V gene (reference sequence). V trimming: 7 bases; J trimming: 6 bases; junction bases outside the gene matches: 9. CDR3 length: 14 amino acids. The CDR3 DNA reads TGTGCCAGTACCAGGACAGGGAGTTGGGATACGCAGTATTTT. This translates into CASTRTGSWDTQYF. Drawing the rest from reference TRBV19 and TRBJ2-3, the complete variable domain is DGGITQSPKYLFRKEGQNVTLSCEQNLNHDAMYWYRQDPGQGLRLIYYSQIVNDFQKGDIAEGYSVSREKKESFPLTVTSAQKNPTAFYLCASTRTGSWDTQYFGPGTRLTVL.

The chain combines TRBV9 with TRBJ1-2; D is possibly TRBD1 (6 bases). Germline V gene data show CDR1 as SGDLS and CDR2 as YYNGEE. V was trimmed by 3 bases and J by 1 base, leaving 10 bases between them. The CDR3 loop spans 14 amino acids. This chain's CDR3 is CASSENRDNYGYTF. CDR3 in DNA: TGTGCCAGCAGCGAAAACAGGGATAACTATGGCTACACCTTC.

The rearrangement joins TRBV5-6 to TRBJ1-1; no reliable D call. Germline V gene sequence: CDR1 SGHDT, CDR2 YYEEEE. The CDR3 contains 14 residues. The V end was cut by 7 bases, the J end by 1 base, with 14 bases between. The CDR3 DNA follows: TGTGCCAGCGGGAAGGCCGGGGAGAACACTGAAGCTTTCTTT. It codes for CASGKAGENTEAFF.

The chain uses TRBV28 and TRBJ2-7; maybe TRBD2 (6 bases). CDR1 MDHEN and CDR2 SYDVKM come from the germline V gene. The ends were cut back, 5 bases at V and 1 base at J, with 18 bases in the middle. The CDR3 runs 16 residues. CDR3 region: CASSGQGLRGSYEQYF. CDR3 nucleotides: TGTGCCAGCAGTGGCCAGGGACTTCGGGGGTCCTACGAGCAGTACTTC. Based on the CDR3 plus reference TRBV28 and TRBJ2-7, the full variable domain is DVKVTQSSRYLVKRTGEKVFLECVQDMDHENMFWYRQDPGLGLRLIYFSYDVKMKEKGDIPEGYSVSREKKERFSLILESASTNQTSMYLCASSGQGLRGSYEQYFGPGTRLTVT.